Listed here is a single T cell receptor (beta chain). What it binds is not known. The data stem from a study of T cell responses to AZD1222 COVID-19 vaccine. V shed 2 bases and J shed 4 bases, with 23 bases lying between them. CDR1 is KGHSH and CDR2 is LQKENI in the germline V gene. This CDR3 is 18 amino acids long. Repertoires were generated with immunoSEQ multiplex PCR, while TCRdb's copy carries only in-frame clones and drops some. The sample lists under 40,000 clones; 70% to 80% were seen once. General study findings and limits: Of spike-specific TCRs, nearly half reportedly target regions left unmutated in variants.

The TCR comes from an adult who received the AZD1222 COVID-19 vaccine. This specimen was peripheral blood, taken 28 days after the second AZD1222 dose. The chain uses TRBV18 and TRBJ1-1; D may be TRBD1 (6 bases). The CDR3 here is CASSPVNLPSGAGTEAFF. CDR3 in DNA: TGTGCCAGCTCACCAGTAAACCTCCCCTCAGGGGCGGGCACTGAAGCTTTCTTT.